A single sample is the source of the 17 T cell receptor beta chains below, sequenced in a study of response to subunit inactivated influenza vaccine. TCRdb re-called the RT-PCR reads through MiXCR, storing one row per CDR3 protein. The sample has approximately 250,000 distinct CDR3 sequences, 12% seen once. The sequenced sample was non-naive T cells sorted from PBMCs, obtained 14 to 15 days before vaccination. Receptors were obtained from a man in his forties or fifties who received an inactivated influenza vaccine.

Only a few counts were recorded for this clonotype. The chain uses TRBV10-3 and TRBJ1-4; unclear D gene. Trimming pared 2 bases from V and 4 bases from J, leaving 11 bases between. Germline assignment: CDR1 ENHRY and CDR2 SYGVKD. This CDR3 has 15 residues. Here the CDR3 DNA reads TGTGCCATCAGTGAGAAGCACGGCTATAATGAAAAACTGTTTTTT. This sequence encodes CAISEKHGYNEKLFF.

This clonotype was detected many times. The chain joins TRBV5-1 to TRBJ2-7, with 12 bases fitting TRBD1. Per germline, CDR1 SGHRS and CDR2 YFSETQ. There are 16 residues in the CDR3. J gave up 4 bases and V 0 bases, and 5 bases lay outside the gene matches. DNA of the CDR3: TGCGCCAGCAGCTTGGCACCGGGACAGGGGGCTTACGAGCAGTACTTC. Its protein is CASSLAPGQGAYEQYF.

This clonotype was counted at least ten times. V and J are TRBV11-2 and TRBJ1-1; D is possibly TRBD1 (6 bases). The CDR3 is made up of 15 amino acids. V lost 6 bases and J lost 5, with 19 bases in between. From germline, CDR1 is SGHAT and CDR2 FQNNGV. The CDR3 coding sequence is TGTGCCAGCAGTTTCAACACAGGGCGAGGGACTGAAGCTTTCTTT. Translation gives CASSFNTGRGTEAFF.

This clonotype was recorded many times. V and J are TRBV7-9 and TRBJ1-1; no clear D. Per germline, CDR1 SEHNR and CDR2 FQNEAQ (reference sequence). The CDR3 consists of 14 residues. With 5 bases removed from V and 2 bases from J, the gap between germline ends came to 12 bases. The CDR3: CASSPHEGNTEAFF. The CDR3 DNA is TGTGCCAGCAGCCCCCACGAGGGTAACACTGAAGCTTTCTTT.

This clonotype was counted a few times. The chain has TRBV7-2 and TRBJ2-7, with a possible D match to TRBD1 (6 bases). The CDR3 contains 14 residues. With 5 bases removed from V and 7 bases from J, the gap between germline ends came to 18 bases. From germline, CDR1 is SGHTA and CDR2 FQGNSA. The CDR3 nucleotides read TGTGCCAGCAGCGAACAGGGACCCTGGAGGGAGCAGTACTTC. It is translated as CASSEQGPWREQYF.

The table lists this clonotype with a few counts. J is TRBJ2-5 and V is TRBV9; D may correspond to TRBD1 or TRBD2 (5 bases each). CDR1 and CDR2 (germline): SGDLS, YYNGEE. V shed 1 base and J shed 5 bases, with 9 bases lying between them. This CDR3 comprises 13 residues. This CDR3 is CASSVQEGETQYF. DNA of the CDR3: TGTGCCAGCAGCGTACAAGAGGGGGAGACCCAGTACTTC. The whole variable domain, filled in from reference TRBV9 and TRBJ2-5, reads DSGVTQTPKHLITATGQRVTLRCSPRSGDLSVYWYQQSLDQGLQFLIQYYNGEERAKGNILERFSAQQFPDLHSELNLSSLELGDSALYFCASSVQEGETQYFGPGTRLLVL.

For this clonotype: Compared with germline, one end of the junction differs, possibly owing to a read error. V usage is TRBV5-6 and J usage is TRBJ1-2; D uncertain. The CDR3 is made up of 12 amino acids. The germline CDR1 and CDR2 sequences are SGHDT and YYEEEE. The CDR3 DNA is TGTGCCATCAGCCCCGGGGTCCGTGGCTACACCTTC. Translation gives CAISPGVRGYTF. Based on the CDR3 plus reference TRBV5-6 and TRBJ1-2, the full variable domain is DAGVTQSPTHLIKTRGQQVTLRCSPKSGHDTVSWYQQALGQGPQFIFQYYEEEERQRGNFPDRFSGHQFPNYSSELNVNALLLGDSALYLCAISPGVRGYTFGSGTRLTVV.

CDR3 sequence (DNA): TGTGCCAGCACCGCACCGACAGGAGGCCACTACGAGCAGTACTTC. Translating it yields CASTAPTGGHYEQYF. The rearrangement joins TRBV28 to TRBJ2-7; the D gene is possibly TRBD1 (6 bases). CDR3 size: 15 residues. V lost 7 bases and J lost 3, with 19 bases in between. CDR1 is MDHEN and CDR2 is SYDVKM in the germline V gene.

This clonotype appeared a few times. The V call is TRBV28, the J call TRBJ1-1; 8 bases fit TRBD1. CDR3 length equals 16 residues. V lost 5 bases to trimming and J lost 0 bases; unmatched junction nucleotides: 8. Germline CDR1 MDHEN, CDR2 SYDVKM. The CDR3 bases are TGTGCCAGCAGTCCTACGACAGGGGACATGAACACTGAAGCTTTCTTT. As protein: CASSPTTGDMNTEAFF.

This clonotype has only a few counts. This chain uses TRBV5-6 with TRBJ1-1; 7 bases align to TRBD1. The CDR3 totals 16 residues. Trimming removed 0 bases from V and 5 bases from J; junction bases left unmatched: 10. Germline CDR1 is SGHDT and CDR2 is YYEEEE. As DNA, the CDR3 is TGTGCCAGCAGCTTGGCACAACAGGGGCCGAGGACTGAAGCTTTCTTT. This encodes CASSLAQQGPRTEAFF.

This clonotype was seen repeatedly, ten times or more. V gene TRBV10-3 combines with J gene TRBJ2-7; no definite D call. This CDR3 has 15 amino acids. V lost 0 bases to trimming and J lost 0 bases, with 9 bases between them. The germline V gene encodes CDR1 ENHRY and CDR2 SYGVKD. The CDR3 nucleotides are TGTGCCATCAGTGAGTCAAGATTGGACTCCTACGAGCAGTACTTC. Amino acids: CAISESRLDSYEQYF.

This chain links TRBV15 with TRBJ2-5; D may be TRBD2 (6 bases). The germline gives CDR1 LNHNV, CDR2 YYDKDF (reference sequence). This CDR3 has 15 residues. V lost 0 bases and J lost 3, with 11 bases in between. This CDR3 is CATSRDPGLEETQYF. The CDR3 DNA is TGTGCCACCAGCAGAGACCCGGGACTCGAAGAGACCCAGTACTTC.

The chain carries TRBV9 and TRBJ2-7; perhaps TRBD2 as D (6 bases). Germline values: CDR1 SGDLS, CDR2 YYNGEE. There are 14 residues in the CDR3. The V end was cut by 4 bases, the J end by 2 bases, with 13 bases between. In nucleotides, the CDR3 is TGTGCCAGCAGCCAAACCGGGACTCCCTACGAGCAGTACTTC. It translates to CASSQTGTPYEQYF.

In nucleotides, the CDR3 is TGCAGTGCTAGGGACTGGGGAGGGAAAAATGAGCAGTTCTTC. Translation: CSARDWGGKNEQFF. The chain uses TRBV20-1 and TRBJ2-1, with 7 bases identical to TRBD2. This CDR3 region has 14 residues. V trimming: 3 bases; J trimming: 7 bases; junction bases outside the gene matches: 9. From germline, CDR1 is DFQATT and CDR2 SNEGSKA (reference sequence).

This clonotype was recorded a few times. The chain couples TRBV4-1 to TRBJ2-1; TRBD1 might be the D (6 bases). The germline V gene encodes CDR1 MGHRA and CDR2 YSYEKL. Trimming took off 0 bases at V and 6 bases at J, with 12 bases between the two ends. This CDR3 comprises 15 residues. The DNA for the CDR3 is TGCGCCAGCAGCCAAGAAGGTATGGGGGCCAATGAGCAGTTCTTC. This translates into CASSQEGMGANEQFF.

A few counts support this clonotype. J is TRBJ2-3 and V is TRBV3-1, with 14 bases lining up with TRBD2. Germline CDR1 and CDR2: LGHDT and YNNKEL (reference sequence). After removal of 4 bases from V and 6 bases from J, the junction contained 15 bases not matched to a gene. The CDR3 is 19 residues long. DNA for the CDR3: TGTGCCAGCAGCCCGCTGGGGACTAGCGGGGGTTGGCCCCCCGATACGCAGTATTTT. Encoded protein: CASSPLGTSGGWPPDTQYF.

V gene TRBV12-3 or TRBV12-4 combines with J gene TRBJ2-2; 7 bases are shared with TRBD1. Losses at the gene ends were 6 bases for V and 4 bases for J; bases not matched to a gene: 8. The CDR3 has 15 residues. Written as DNA, the CDR3 is TGTGCCAGCAGAACCCCAGGGACAGCCACCGGGGAGCTGTTTTTT. As protein: CASRTPGTATGELFF.